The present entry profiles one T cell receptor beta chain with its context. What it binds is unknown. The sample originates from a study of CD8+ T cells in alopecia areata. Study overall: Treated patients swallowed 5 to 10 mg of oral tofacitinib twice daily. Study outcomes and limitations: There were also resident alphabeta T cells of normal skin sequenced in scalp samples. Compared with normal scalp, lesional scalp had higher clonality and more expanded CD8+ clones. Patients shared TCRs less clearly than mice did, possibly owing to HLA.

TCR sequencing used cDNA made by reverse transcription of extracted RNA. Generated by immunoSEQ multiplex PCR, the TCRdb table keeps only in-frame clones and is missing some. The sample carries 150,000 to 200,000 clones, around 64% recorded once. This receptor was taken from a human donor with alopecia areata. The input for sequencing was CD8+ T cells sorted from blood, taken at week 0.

CDR3 protein: CASSYPRDTGELFF. Here the CDR3 DNA reads TGTGCCAGCAGTTACCCCCGGGACACCGGGGAGCTGTTTTTT. This sequence joins TRBV7-9 and TRBJ2-2; no reliable D call. This CDR3 is built from 14 residues. V was cut by 6 bases and J by 3 bases, with 11 bases left in between. Germline loops: CDR1 SEHNR, CDR2 FQNEAQ (reference sequence).